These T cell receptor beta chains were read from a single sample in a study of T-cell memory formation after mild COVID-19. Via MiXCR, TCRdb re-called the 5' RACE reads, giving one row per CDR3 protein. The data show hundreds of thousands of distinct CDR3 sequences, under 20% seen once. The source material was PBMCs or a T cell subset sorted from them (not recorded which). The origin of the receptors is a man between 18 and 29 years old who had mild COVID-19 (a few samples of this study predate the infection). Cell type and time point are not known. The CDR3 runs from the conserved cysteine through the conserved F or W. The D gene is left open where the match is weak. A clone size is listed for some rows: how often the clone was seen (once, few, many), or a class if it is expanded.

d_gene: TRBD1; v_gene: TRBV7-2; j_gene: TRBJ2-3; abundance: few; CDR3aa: CASSLRQGALGDTQYF; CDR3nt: TGTGCCAGCAGCCTGAGACAGGGGGCGTTGGGCGATACGCAGTATTTT
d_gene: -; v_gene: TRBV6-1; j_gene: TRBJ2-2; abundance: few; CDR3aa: CASSEAKGRTGELFF; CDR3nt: TGTGCCAGCAGTGAAGCAAAGGGGCGCACCGGGGAGCTGTTTTTT
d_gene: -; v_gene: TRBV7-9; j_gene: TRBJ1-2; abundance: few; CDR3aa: CASSSLQGGGYTF; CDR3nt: TGTGCCAGCAGCTCCCTACAGGGAGGTGGCTACACCTTC
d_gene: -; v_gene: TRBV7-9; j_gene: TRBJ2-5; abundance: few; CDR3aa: CASSPGQRQETQYF; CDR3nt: TGTGCCAGCAGCCCCGGACAGCGGCAAGAGACCCAGTACTTC
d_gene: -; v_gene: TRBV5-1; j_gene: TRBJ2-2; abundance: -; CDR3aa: CASSLWQGPGELFF; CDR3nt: TGCGCCAGCAGCTTGTGGCAGGGTCCCGGGGAGCTGTTTTTT
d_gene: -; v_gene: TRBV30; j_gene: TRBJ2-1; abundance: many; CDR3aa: CAWSERFSGSYNEQFF; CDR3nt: TGTGCCTGGAGTGAGAGATTTAGCGGCTCCTACAATGAGCAGTTCTTC
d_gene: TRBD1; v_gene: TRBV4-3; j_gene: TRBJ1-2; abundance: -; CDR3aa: CASSQEANRGRIGGYTF; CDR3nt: TGCGCCAGCAGCCAAGAGGCTAACAGGGGGCGCATTGGTGGCTACACCTTC
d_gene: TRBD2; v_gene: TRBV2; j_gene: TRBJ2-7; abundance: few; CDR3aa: CASSERWPSGVYEQYF; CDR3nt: TGTGCCAGCAGTGAACGGTGGCCTAGCGGGGTCTACGAGCAGTACTTC
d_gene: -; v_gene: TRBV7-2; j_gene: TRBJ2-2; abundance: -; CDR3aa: CASSLVPLRNTGELFF; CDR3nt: TGTGCCAGCAGCTTAGTTCCTCTCCGGAACACCGGGGAGCTGTTTTTT
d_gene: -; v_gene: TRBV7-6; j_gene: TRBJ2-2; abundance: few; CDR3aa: CASSLWGASTGELFF; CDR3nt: TGTGCCAGCAGCTTATGGGGCGCAAGTACCGGGGAGCTGTTTTTT
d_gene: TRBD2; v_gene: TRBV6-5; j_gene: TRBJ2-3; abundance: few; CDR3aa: CASSTAGGSTDTQYF; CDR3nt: TGTGCCAGCAGTACTGCGGGGGGGAGCACAGATACGCAGTATTTT
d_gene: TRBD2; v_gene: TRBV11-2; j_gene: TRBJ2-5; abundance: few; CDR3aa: CASSSRSGRGRPRETQYF; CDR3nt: TGTGCCAGCAGCTCTCGCTCCGGGAGGGGGAGGCCGAGGGAGACCCAGTACTTC
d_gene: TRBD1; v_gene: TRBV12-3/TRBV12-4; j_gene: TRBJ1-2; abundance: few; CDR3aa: CASTLGPGQGAFGYTF; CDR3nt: TGTGCCAGCACCCTAGGTCCGGGACAGGGGGCATTCGGCTACACCTTC
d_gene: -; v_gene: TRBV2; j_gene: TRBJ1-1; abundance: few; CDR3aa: CASRESRRAFF; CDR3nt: TGTGCCAGCAGGGAAAGTAGACGAGCTTTCTTT
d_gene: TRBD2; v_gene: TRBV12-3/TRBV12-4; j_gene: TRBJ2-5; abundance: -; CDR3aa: CASSDSPGLAGGPQYF; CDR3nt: TGTGCCAGCAGTGATTCTCCGGGACTAGCGGGGGGGCCGCAGTACTTC
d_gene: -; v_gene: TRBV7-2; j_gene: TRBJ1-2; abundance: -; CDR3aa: CASSLRVTNYGYTF; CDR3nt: TGTGCCAGCAGCTTACGGGTTACTAACTATGGCTACACCTTC
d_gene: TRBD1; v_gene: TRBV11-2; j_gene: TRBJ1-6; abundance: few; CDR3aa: CASSSNSGGGNSPLHF; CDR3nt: TGTGCCAGCAGCTCTAATTCAGGGGGCGGGAATTCACCCCTCCACTTT
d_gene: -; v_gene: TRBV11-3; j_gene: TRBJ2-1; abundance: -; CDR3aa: CASSLYRSRVLPGNEQFF; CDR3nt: TGTGCCAGCAGCTTATACCGGTCGCGGGTGCTGCCAGGCAATGAGCAGTTCTTC
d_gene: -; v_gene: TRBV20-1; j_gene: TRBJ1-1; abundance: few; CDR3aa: CSADGLVNTEAFF; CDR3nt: TGCAGTGCGGACGGACTGGTAAACACTGAAGCTTTCTTT
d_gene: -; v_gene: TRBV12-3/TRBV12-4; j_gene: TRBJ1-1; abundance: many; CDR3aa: CASSFGRGRNTEAFF; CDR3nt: TGTGCCAGCAGTTTCGGCAGAGGACGGAACACTGAAGCTTTCTTT
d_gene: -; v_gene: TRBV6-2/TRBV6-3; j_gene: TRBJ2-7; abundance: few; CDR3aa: CASSYSAPLSYEQYF; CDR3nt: TGTGCCAGCAGTTACTCCGCCCCACTCTCCTACGAGCAGTACTTC
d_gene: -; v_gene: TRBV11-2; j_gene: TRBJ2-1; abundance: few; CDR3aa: CASSLALYNEQFF; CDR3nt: TGTGCCAGCAGCTTAGCACTATACAATGAGCAGTTCTTC
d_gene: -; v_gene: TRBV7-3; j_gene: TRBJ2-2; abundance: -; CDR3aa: CASSYNTASNTGELFF; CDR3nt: TGTGCCAGCAGCTACAACACAGCCTCGAACACCGGGGAGCTGTTTTTT
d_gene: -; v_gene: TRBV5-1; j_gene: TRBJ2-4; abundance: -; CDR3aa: CASSPTTASKNIQYF; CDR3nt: TGCGCCAGCAGCCCGACGACAGCATCCAAAAACATTCAGTACTTC
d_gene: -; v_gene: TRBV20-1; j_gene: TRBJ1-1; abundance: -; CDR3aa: CSAINREYLF; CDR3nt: TGCAGTGCTATTAACAGGGAATATTTATTT
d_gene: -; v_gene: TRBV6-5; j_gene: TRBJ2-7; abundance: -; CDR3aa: CASIGGPREQYF; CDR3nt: TGTGCCAGCATCGGGGGGCCTCGCGAGCAGTACTTC
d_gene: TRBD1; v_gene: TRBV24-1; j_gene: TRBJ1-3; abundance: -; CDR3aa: CATSDGTGSGNTIYF; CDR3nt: TGTGCCACCAGTGACGGGACAGGCTCTGGAAACACCATATATTTT
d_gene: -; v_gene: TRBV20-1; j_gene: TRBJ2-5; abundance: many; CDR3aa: CSAGPGAWETQYF; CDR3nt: TGCAGTGCCGGGCCGGGGGCCTGGGAGACCCAGTACTTC
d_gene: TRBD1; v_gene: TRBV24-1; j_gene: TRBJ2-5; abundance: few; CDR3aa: CATSDSRTGQETQYF; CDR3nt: TGTGCCACCAGTGATTCCCGGACAGGGCAAGAGACCCAGTACTTC
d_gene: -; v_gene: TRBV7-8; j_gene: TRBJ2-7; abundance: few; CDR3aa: CASSFSVHPYEQYF; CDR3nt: TGTGCCAGCAGCTTCAGCGTACATCCGTACGAGCAGTACTTC
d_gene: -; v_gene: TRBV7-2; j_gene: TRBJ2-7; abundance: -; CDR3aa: CASSLDPGMSYEQYF; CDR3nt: TGTGCCAGCAGCCTGGACCCCGGGATGTCCTACGAGCAGTACTTC